The source of this T cell receptor (beta chain) is a study of blood T cell repertoires in COVID-19. For the study at large: Whether acute or convalescent, the COVID-19 samples came from the United States, Italy and Spain.

Produced via immunoSEQ multiplex PCR; TCRdb's table is partial and in-frame only. There are some 350,000 clones in the sample; over 70% occur only once, and around 5% lies in the top ten. The CDR3 extends over 14 amino acids. CDR1 and CDR2 (germline): SGHRS, YFSETQ. The V gene lost 4 bases and the J gene lost 5 bases, with 14 bases spanning the gap. All enrollees were about 18 to 90 years old and from fewer than 25 US areas. Two negative PCRs, clearance, or symptom resolution had been documented for recovered Cohort 3 donors. Note on this clone: This CDR3 is also generated by other DNA sequences in the sample.

The specimen was PBMCs or T cells enriched from blood (not recorded which). The TCR comes from a young man who had recovered from COVID-19. The genes are TRBV5-1 and TRBJ2-3; tentative D call: TRBD1 (6 bases). CDR3 region: CASSLEDSEDTQYF. CDR3 sequence (DNA): TGCGCCAGCAGCCTAGAGGACAGTGAAGATACGCAGTATTTT.